A single T cell receptor (beta chain) is shown here with its context. When the RNA was reverse transcribed, random hexamers were used with an input of about 0.45 to 1 ug. TCRdb reprocessed the immunoSEQ multiplex PCR reads with MiXCR, giving one entry per CDR3 protein. Of around 80,000 distinct CDR3 sequences in the sample, around 94% were seen once. The CDR3 has 15 amino acids. The V gene's germline CDR1 is MNHEY and CDR2 SMNVEV (reference sequence). V dropped 6 bases and J dropped 4; count of bases not matched to a gene: 8. The sample originates from a study of CD8 T cells in Susac syndrome. The TCR sequence derives from a human donor with Susac syndrome. The chain joins TRBV27 to TRBJ1-5, with 8 bases matching TRBD1. The sequencing input was CD8+ T cells from PBMCs. The CDR3 sequence is CASSWTGLGNQPQHF. The CDR3 DNA reads as TGTGCCAGCAGCTGGACAGGGCTGGGGAATCAGCCCCAGCATTTT.